The clone carrying this T cell receptor beta chain occurred once. Antigen unknown. A much larger clone sits a single nucleotide away, making a read error possible. This CDR3 has 15 residues. V was cut by 5 bases and J by 7 bases, with 20 bases left in between. This entry belongs to a study of breast tumors, draining lymph nodes, adjacent tissues. TCRdb re-analysed the multiplex PCR reads in MiXCR, keeping a single row per CDR3 protein. The sample includes approximately 280,000 distinct CDR3 sequences, over 30% seen only once; the top ten take approximately 1%. Breast cancer patients provided tissue from their axillary draining lymph nodes. Study-wide results and limits: Luminal-like breast cancer showed significantly greater tumor-nontumor repertoire similarity than basal-like breast cancer did. Tumor repertoires ranked between lymph nodes and nontumor tissue in diversity, with V and J gene preferences. Data fit most tumor T cells coming from lymph node, expanding in tumor.

This clonotype originated in a female donor with breast cancer. Some clones in this sample may be carry-over from other donors' samples. Specimen: axillary lymph node tissue. The chain carries TRBV12-3 or TRBV12-4 and TRBJ1-2, with a weak D call TRBD1 (5 bases). The CDR3 sequence is CASSLKRQRAGGYTF. The CDR3 DNA is TGTGCCAGCAGTCTCAAACGACAGAGGGCAGGTGGCTACACCTTC.